This T cell receptor (beta chain) was sequenced for a study of blood T cell repertoires in COVID-19. The CDR3 extends over 15 amino acids. V lost 0 bases and J 0 bases, leaving 7 bases between the germline ends. Germline V gives CDR1 SGDLS, CDR2 YYNGEE. A single count supports this clone. The method was immunoSEQ multiplex PCR; TCRdb's version includes in-frame clones alone and lacks a portion of them. In the table there are tens of thousands of clones, roughly 80% of which are singletons. What was sequenced was peripheral blood. V usage is TRBV9 and J usage is TRBJ2-1; no clear D gene. The sequence derives from a human donor in a cohort sampled during active COVID-19. CDR3 region: CASSVGLSSYNEQFF. The CDR3 DNA reads TGTGCCAGCAGCGTAGGTCTGAGCTCCTACAATGAGCAGTTCTTC.